This record looks at one TCR beta chain sequence and its context. The data stem from a study of blood T cell repertoires in COVID-19. Study at large: There were acute and convalescent COVID-19 samples, and they came from the United States, Italy and Spain.

Data came from immunoSEQ multiplex PCR; TCRdb stores just in-frame clones and leaves some out. Found here are roughly 60,000 clones, roughly 90% of them singletons; the top ten hold roughly 4%. The CDR3 sequence is 13 residues long. Trimming stripped 0 bases from V and 5 bases from J, with 8 bases between. In germline, CDR1 is KGHSH, CDR2 LQKENI. Sequenced input: peripheral blood. The source of this sequence is a human donor in a cohort sampled during active COVID-19. The J gene is TRBJ2-7, the V gene TRBV18, with D perhaps TRBD2 (6 bases). The CDR3 DNA is TGTGCCAGCTCACCACCGGGACTGGACGAGCAGTACTTC. It specifies CASSPPGLDEQYF.